The rows below give T cell receptor beta chains drawn from one sample of a study of blood T cell repertoires in COVID-19. The repertoire was sequenced with immunoSEQ multiplex PCR; TCRdb's copy has only in-frame clones and lacks some. The repertoire includes about 70,000 clones, 85% to 90% of them detected once, and 5.2% sits in the top ten. Sequences were obtained from peripheral blood. Source of these receptors: a man aged 45-60 years with active COVID-19. Each CDR3 is given with its conserved first and last residue. Clone size is not always given. Where it is, it says once, few, many or a class for expanded clones.

j_call: TRBJ1-3; v_call: TRBV4-2; clone_size: .; cdr3_aa: CASSQDWGGSGNTIYF
j_call: TRBJ2-1; v_call: TRBV27; clone_size: .; cdr3_aa: CASSPQTGGASYNEQFF
j_call: TRBJ2-1; v_call: TRBV5-1; clone_size: .; cdr3_aa: CASAGAGGPHNEQFF
j_call: TRBJ2-7; v_call: TRBV7-9; clone_size: .; cdr3_aa: CASSHGPGRMTYEQYF
j_call: TRBJ2-1; v_call: TRBV19; clone_size: .; cdr3_aa: CASSRRQGATYNEQFF
j_call: TRBJ1-1; v_call: TRBV18; clone_size: .; cdr3_aa: CASSQVGRQTEAFF
j_call: TRBJ2-1; v_call: TRBV15; clone_size: .; cdr3_aa: CATSNSGSPYNEQFF
j_call: TRBJ2-1; v_call: TRBV11-2; clone_size: once; cdr3_aa: CASSLGLAGIEQFF
j_call: TRBJ1-1; v_call: TRBV14; clone_size: .; cdr3_aa: CASSQGPGRGTEAFF
j_call: TRBJ2-5; v_call: TRBV10-3; clone_size: .; cdr3_aa: CAISAGQETQYF
j_call: TRBJ1-6; v_call: TRBV27; clone_size: .; cdr3_aa: CASRPLLGDSPLHF
j_call: TRBJ1-1; v_call: TRBV11-2; clone_size: .; cdr3_aa: CASSTTTSTEAFF
j_call: TRBJ2-3; v_call: TRBV11-3; clone_size: .; cdr3_aa: CASTREIRSTDTQYF
j_call: TRBJ2-3; v_call: TRBV18; clone_size: .; cdr3_aa: CASSPPLAGGGTDTQYF
j_call: TRBJ1-1; v_call: TRBV29-1; clone_size: few; cdr3_aa: CSVQERENTEAFF
j_call: TRBJ2-1; v_call: TRBV10-3; clone_size: .; cdr3_aa: CAISESVRTGNEQFF
j_call: TRBJ2-1; v_call: TRBV2; clone_size: .; cdr3_aa: CASTTYNEQFF
j_call: TRBJ2-5; v_call: TRBV9; clone_size: .; cdr3_aa: CASSVGSGGETQYF
j_call: TRBJ1-2; v_call: TRBV10-3; clone_size: .; cdr3_aa: CAISESTGPNYGYTF
j_call: TRBJ2-3; v_call: TRBV20-1; clone_size: .; cdr3_aa: CSASSAAASTDTQYF
j_call: TRBJ2-2; v_call: TRBV3-1/TRBV3-2; clone_size: once; cdr3_aa: CASAKEGSTGELFF
j_call: TRBJ2-7; v_call: TRBV6-5; clone_size: .; cdr3_aa: CASSYSAGEGFYEQYF
j_call: TRBJ2-2; v_call: TRBV3-1/TRBV3-2; clone_size: .; cdr3_aa: CASSLTGHLWTGELFF
j_call: TRBJ2-1; v_call: TRBV7-9; clone_size: .; cdr3_aa: CASSKTSGILLSYNEQFF
j_call: TRBJ2-1; v_call: TRBV24-1; clone_size: .; cdr3_aa: CATAPPLGAYNEQFF
j_call: TRBJ2-2; v_call: TRBV19; clone_size: .; cdr3_aa: CASSMRRTGELFF
j_call: TRBJ1-1; v_call: TRBV11-2; clone_size: .; cdr3_aa: CASRAGTKAAEAFF
j_call: TRBJ2-5; v_call: TRBV6-2/TRBV6-3; clone_size: .; cdr3_aa: CASSYEGRRGMETQYF
j_call: TRBJ2-7; v_call: TRBV6-1; clone_size: .; cdr3_aa: CASSDPGHIYYEQYF
j_call: TRBJ2-7; v_call: TRBV27; clone_size: few; cdr3_aa: CASRSEVRTYEQYF
j_call: TRBJ1-2; v_call: TRBV28; clone_size: .; cdr3_aa: CASSLNGQDYGYTF
j_call: TRBJ2-1; v_call: TRBV9; clone_size: .; cdr3_aa: CASSVAFLAGGQGEQFF
j_call: TRBJ2-2; v_call: TRBV5-4; clone_size: .; cdr3_aa: CASSPGLAWSGELFF
j_call: TRBJ2-2; v_call: TRBV10-3; clone_size: .; cdr3_aa: CASFPGQLNTGELFF
j_call: TRBJ2-1; v_call: TRBV6-5; clone_size: .; cdr3_aa: CASIRSSSPSNEQFF
j_call: TRBJ1-5; v_call: TRBV6-6; clone_size: .; cdr3_aa: CASSYSIGGAGQPQHF
j_call: TRBJ2-5; v_call: TRBV11-2; clone_size: .; cdr3_aa: CASSFRTLRQETQYF
j_call: TRBJ1-5; v_call: TRBV6-5; clone_size: .; cdr3_aa: CASSYSFRGVNQPQHF
j_call: TRBJ2-1; v_call: TRBV10-3; clone_size: .; cdr3_aa: CAISGRSLNEQFF
j_call: TRBJ2-1; v_call: TRBV4-3; clone_size: once; cdr3_aa: CASSQDSYNEQFF
j_call: TRBJ2-1; v_call: TRBV4-3; clone_size: few; cdr3_aa: CASSQEWVPGGNEQFF
j_call: TRBJ2-7; v_call: TRBV7-2; clone_size: few; cdr3_aa: CASSLSPENSYEQYF
j_call: TRBJ2-7; v_call: TRBV2; clone_size: .; cdr3_aa: CARGDRAYEQYF
j_call: TRBJ2-1; v_call: TRBV24-1; clone_size: .; cdr3_aa: CATSEDSGRALNEQFF
j_call: TRBJ1-1; v_call: TRBV24-1; clone_size: .; cdr3_aa: CATSDGGRNTEAFF
j_call: TRBJ1-1; v_call: TRBV6-2/TRBV6-3; clone_size: .; cdr3_aa: CASSPRGWGNTEAFF
j_call: TRBJ2-3; v_call: TRBV30; clone_size: .; cdr3_aa: CAWSPGLASTDTQYF
j_call: TRBJ1-1; v_call: TRBV28; clone_size: .; cdr3_aa: CASSLWQGGTEAFF
j_call: TRBJ2-7; v_call: TRBV21-1; clone_size: once; cdr3_aa: CASSINYPRLAVSYEQYF
j_call: TRBJ2-3; v_call: TRBV14; clone_size: many; cdr3_aa: CASSRQLASTDTQYF
j_call: TRBJ1-4; v_call: TRBV7-9; clone_size: .; cdr3_aa: CASSLAQGSREKLFF
j_call: TRBJ1-1; v_call: TRBV5-1; clone_size: .; cdr3_aa: CASSIGQAFTEAFF
j_call: TRBJ2-7; v_call: TRBV20-1; clone_size: .; cdr3_aa: CSARGQDRGGF